This TCR beta chain was documented in a study of T cell responses to AZD1222 COVID-19 vaccine. For this clone: What it binds is not known.

Method: immunoSEQ multiplex PCR; TCRdb's copy keeps in-frame clones and lacks some. The table records some 90,000 clones, over 75% of them present only once. The V and J ends lost 1 base and 5 bases, in that order; junction bases with no gene match: 8. This CDR3 region has 15 residues. Germline-derived CDR1 and CDR2 are SGHRS and YFSETQ. Whole-study results and caveats: Donors skewed white British and female; clonal diversity was possibly underestimated. In the spike-specific TCR repertoire, nearly half reportedly target unmutated variant regions. No repertoire was sampled before or during the peak T cell response, only after it. Once two AZD1222 doses were given, Spike-specific TCR breadth and depth went up.

This rearrangement joins TRBV5-1 to TRBJ2-7; TRBD1 agrees at 8 bases. The source of this sequence is an adult in good health. Here the sequenced sample was peripheral blood, taken on day 0 of AZD1222 vaccination. The CDR3 coding sequence is TGCGCCAGCAGCTTGAACGGACAGGGCGCCAACGAGCAGTACTTC. As protein: CASSLNGQGANEQYF.